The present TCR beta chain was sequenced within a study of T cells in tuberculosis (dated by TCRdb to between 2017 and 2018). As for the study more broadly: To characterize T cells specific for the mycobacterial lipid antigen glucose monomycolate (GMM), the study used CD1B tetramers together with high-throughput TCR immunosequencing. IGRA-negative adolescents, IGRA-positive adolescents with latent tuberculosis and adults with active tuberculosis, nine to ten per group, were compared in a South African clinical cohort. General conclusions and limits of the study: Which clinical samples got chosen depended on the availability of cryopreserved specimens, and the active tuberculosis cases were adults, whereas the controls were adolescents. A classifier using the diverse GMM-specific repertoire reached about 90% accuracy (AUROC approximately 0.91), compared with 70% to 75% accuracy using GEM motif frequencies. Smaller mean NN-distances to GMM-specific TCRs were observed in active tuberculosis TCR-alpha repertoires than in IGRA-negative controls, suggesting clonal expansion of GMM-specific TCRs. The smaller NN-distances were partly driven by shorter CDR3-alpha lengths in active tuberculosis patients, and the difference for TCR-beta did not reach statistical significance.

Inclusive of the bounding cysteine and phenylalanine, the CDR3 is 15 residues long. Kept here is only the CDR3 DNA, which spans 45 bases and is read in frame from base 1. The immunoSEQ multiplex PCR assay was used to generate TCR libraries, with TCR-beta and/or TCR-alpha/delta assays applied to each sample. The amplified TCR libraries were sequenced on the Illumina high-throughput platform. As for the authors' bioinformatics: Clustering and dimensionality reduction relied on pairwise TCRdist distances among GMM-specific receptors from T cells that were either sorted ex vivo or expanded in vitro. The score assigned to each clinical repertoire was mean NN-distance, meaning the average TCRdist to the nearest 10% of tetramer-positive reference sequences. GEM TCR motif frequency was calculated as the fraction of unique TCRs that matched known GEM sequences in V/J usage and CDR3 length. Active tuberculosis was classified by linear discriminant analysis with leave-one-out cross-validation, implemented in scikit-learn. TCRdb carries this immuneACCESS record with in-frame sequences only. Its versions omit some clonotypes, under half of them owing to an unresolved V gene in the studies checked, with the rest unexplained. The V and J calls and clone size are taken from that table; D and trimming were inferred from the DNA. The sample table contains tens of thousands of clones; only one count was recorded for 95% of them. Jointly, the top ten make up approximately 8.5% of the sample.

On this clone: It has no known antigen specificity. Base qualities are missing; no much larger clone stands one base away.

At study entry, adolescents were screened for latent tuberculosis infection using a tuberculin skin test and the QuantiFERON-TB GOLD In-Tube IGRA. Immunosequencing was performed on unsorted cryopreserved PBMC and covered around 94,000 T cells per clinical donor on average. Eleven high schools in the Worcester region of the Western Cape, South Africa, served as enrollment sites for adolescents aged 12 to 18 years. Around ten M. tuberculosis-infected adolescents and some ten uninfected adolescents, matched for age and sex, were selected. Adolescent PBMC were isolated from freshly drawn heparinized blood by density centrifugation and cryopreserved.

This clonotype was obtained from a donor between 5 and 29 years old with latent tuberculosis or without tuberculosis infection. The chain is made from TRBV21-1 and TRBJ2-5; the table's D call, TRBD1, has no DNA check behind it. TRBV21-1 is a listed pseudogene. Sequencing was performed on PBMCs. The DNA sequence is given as TGTGCCAGCACCGATGACAAGGGGGCAGGAGAGACCCAGTACTTC. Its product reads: CASTDDKGAGETQYF.